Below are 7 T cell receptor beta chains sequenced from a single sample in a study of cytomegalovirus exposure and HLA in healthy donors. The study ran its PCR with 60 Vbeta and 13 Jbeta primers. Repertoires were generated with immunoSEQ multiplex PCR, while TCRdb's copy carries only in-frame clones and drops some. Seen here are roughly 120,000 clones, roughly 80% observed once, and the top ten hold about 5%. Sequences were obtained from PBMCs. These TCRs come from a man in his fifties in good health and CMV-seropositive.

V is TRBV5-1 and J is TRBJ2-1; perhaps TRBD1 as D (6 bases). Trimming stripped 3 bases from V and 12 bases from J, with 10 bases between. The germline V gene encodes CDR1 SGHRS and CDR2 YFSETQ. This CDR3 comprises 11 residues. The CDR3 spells CASSSGQRQFF. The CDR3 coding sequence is TGCGCCAGCAGCTCGGGACAAAGGCAGTTCTTC.

The CDR3 reads CAWRGSGRRYEQYF. The DNA of the CDR3 is TGTGCCTGGAGGGGTAGCGGGAGGCGGTACGAGCAGTACTTC. The chain joins TRBV30 to TRBJ2-5; 10 positions agree with TRBD2. The J call could be wrong; TRBJ2-7 is a better fit for the DNA end. CDR3 length equals 14 residues. Germline V CDR1 and CDR2: GTSNPN, SVGIG (reference sequence).

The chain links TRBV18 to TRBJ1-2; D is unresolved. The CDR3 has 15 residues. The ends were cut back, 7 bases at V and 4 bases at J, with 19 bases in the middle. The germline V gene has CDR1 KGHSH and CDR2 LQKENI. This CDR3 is CASLAGMRQSYGYTF. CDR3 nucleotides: TGTGCCAGCTTAGCGGGAATGAGGCAATCCTATGGCTACACCTTC.

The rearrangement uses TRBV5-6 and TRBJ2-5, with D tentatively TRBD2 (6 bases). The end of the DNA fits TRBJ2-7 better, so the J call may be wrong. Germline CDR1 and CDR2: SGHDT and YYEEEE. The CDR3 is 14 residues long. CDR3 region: CASSLGAGLYEQYF. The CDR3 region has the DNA TGTGCCAGCAGCTTGGGGGCGGGACTCTACGAGCAGTACTTC.

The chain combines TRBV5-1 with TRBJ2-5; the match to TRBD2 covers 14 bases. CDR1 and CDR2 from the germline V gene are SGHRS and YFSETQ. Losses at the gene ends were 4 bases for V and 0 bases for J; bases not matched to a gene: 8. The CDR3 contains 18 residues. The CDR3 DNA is TGCGCCAGCAGCCCCGGACTAGCGGGAGGAGAGTACCAAGAGACCCAGTACTTC. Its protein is CASSPGLAGGEYQETQYF.

The CDR3 region is CASNPGGSTDTQYF. The CDR3 DNA reads TGTGCCAGCAACCCGGGAGGGTCAACAGATACGCAGTATTTT. The V and J genes are TRBV9 and TRBJ2-3; TRBD2 matches at 8 bases. CDR1 and CDR2 (germline): SGDLS, YYNGEE. Trimming cost V 6 bases and J 3 bases; bases outside gene matches: 6. This CDR3 contains 14 residues.

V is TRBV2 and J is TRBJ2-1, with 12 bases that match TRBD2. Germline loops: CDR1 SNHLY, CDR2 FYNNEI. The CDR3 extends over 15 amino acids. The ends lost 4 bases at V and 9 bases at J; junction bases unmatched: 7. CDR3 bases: TGTGCCAGCAGTGGGCTAGCGGGAGGGTATAGTGAGCAGTTCTTC. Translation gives CASSGLAGGYSEQFF.